The clone carrying this T cell receptor beta chain was seen once. This sample is part of a study of T cell responses to AZD1222 COVID-19 vaccine. Across the whole study: Investigators merged groups given second doses at roughly 4 or roughly 12 weeks.

Trimming pared 3 bases from V and 5 bases from J, leaving 12 bases between. The CDR3 extends over 14 amino acids. Germline loops: CDR1 SGHAT, CDR2 FQNNGV. Here immunoSEQ multiplex PCR was the method, and the copy in TCRdb shows in-frame clones only, minus some. The repertoire consists of around 33,000 clones, with approximately 91% occurring once and the leading ten covering about 48%. The chain is built from TRBV11-2 and TRBJ2-3; D perhaps matches TRBD1 (7 bases). This clonotype was obtained from an adult in good health. This material consisted of peripheral blood, taken on day 0 of AZD1222 vaccination. For the CDR3, the DNA is TGTGCCAGCAGCTTCCGACAGGGAGGAGATACGCAGTATTTT. Translating it yields CASSFRQGGDTQYF.